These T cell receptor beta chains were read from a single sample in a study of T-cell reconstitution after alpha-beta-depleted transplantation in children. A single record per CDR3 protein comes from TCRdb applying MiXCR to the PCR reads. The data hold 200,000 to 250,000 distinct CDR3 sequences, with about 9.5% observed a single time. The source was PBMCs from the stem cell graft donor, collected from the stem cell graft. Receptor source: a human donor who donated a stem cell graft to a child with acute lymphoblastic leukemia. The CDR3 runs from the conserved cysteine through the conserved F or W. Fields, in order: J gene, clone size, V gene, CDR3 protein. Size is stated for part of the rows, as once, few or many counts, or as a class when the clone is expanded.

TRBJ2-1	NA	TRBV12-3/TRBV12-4	CASNPGQGGNEQFF
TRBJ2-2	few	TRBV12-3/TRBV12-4	CASSFGRVELFF
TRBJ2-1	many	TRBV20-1	CRGTSAYNEQFF
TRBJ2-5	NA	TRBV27	CASGTSKTQYF
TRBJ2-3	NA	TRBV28	CASSFWSGGTDTQYF
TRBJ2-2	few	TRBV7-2	CASSPGQWGTGELVF
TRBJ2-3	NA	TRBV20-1	CSAFRLAGPTDTQYF
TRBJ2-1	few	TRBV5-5	CASSQDRGFKQFF
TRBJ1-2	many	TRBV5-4	CASSFRQGGDYGYTF
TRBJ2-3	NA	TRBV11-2	CASSSGQGIKDTQYF
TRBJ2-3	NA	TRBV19	CASKLSGTDTQYF
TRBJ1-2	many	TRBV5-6	CASSSRGVGVDGYTF
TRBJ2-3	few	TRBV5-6	CASSGPGLGSHGPQYF
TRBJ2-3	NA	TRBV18	CASSPNLDTQYF
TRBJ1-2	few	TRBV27	CASSGQGFIYGYTF
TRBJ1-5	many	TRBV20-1	CSAPQPSKPNQPQHF
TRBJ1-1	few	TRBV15	CATSRGQWDGTEAFF
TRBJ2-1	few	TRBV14	CASRQTNEQFF
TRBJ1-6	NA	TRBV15	CATSRDLVVGNNSPLHF
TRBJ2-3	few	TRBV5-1	CASSDSGGRADTQYF
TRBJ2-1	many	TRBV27	CASSLGGRSYNEQFF
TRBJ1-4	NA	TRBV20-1	CSATVAGGDEKLFF
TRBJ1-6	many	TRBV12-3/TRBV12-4	CASSAMGWALHF
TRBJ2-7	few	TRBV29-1	CSVEEWKGGSYEQYF
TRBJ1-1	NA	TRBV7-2	CASSLANPNTEAFF
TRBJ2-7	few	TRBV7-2	CASSRRTGGLPYEQYF
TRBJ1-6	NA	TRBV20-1	CSAVGPGNSPLHF
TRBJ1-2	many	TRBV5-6	CASSFGAWDGYTF
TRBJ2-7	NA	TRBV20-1	CSARMGEQYF
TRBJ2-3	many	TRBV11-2	CASSPARADTQYF
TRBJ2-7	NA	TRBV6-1	CASGGTETREQYF
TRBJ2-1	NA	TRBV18	CASSPTGVNNEQFF
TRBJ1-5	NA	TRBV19	CASSLNRQGRQPQHF